This TCR beta chain was profiled in a study of blood T cell repertoires in COVID-19. Cohort assignment relied on participant-reported clinical history. Trimming cost V 9 bases and J 0 bases, with 11 bases left between them. The length of the CDR3 is 13 residues. The germline CDR1 and CDR2 sequences are MNHEY and SVGEGT. Profiled with immunoSEQ multiplex PCR; TCRdb holds only in-frame clones, not every one. The sample holds roughly 150,000 clones, over 70% seen once. The chain has TRBV6-2 or TRBV6-3 and TRBJ1-1; D is uncertain. This TCR came from a man aged 65 to 79 who had been exposed to COVID-19. Sequenced: PBMCs or T cells enriched from blood (not recorded which). The CDR3 loop reads CASSKLMNTEAFF. DNA of the CDR3: TGTGCCAGTAGTAAGCTAATGAACACTGAAGCTTTCTTT.